One and the same sample provided the 25 T cell receptor beta chains below, sequenced in a study of vaccination and CD4 T cells after COVID-19. Their specific antigens are unknown. Sequencing of cultured CD4+ T cell DNA used the Oncomine TCR Beta short-read assay. TCRdb reanalysed the PCR reads using MiXCR and keeps one entry per CDR3 protein. The data show about 14,000 distinct CDR3 sequences, approximately 31% seen once. Sample treatment: approximately 10-day PBMC culture with coronavirus spike peptide pools or control peptides (ViraFEST assay). This material consisted of CD4+ T cells from blood, cultured in vitro, taken before SARS-CoV-2 vaccination. These receptors were taken from a human donor who received a COVID-19 vaccine.

This clonotype is medium-sized within its sample. CDR3 nucleotide sequence: TGTGCCAGTAGTATCATGGGTCGGTCCTATGGCTACACCTTC. Encoded protein: CASSIMGRSYGYTF. This rearrangement joins TRBV19 to TRBJ1-2; D is unresolved. Between the trimmed V and J ends, which lost 3 bases and 4 bases, there was a span of 12 bases. Germline loops: CDR1 LNHDA, CDR2 SQIVND (reference sequence). The CDR3 extends over 14 amino acids.

The chain employs TRBV5-4 and TRBJ1-6; D perhaps matches TRBD1 (6 bases). The length of the CDR3 is 16 residues. Germline V lookup: CDR1 SGHNT, CDR2 YYREEE (reference sequence). V dropped 0 bases and J dropped 8 bases, with 15 bases sitting between them. CDR3: CASSLEQGGYDSPLHF. For the CDR3, the DNA is TGTGCCAGCAGCTTGGAACAGGGAGGTTATGATTCACCCCTCCACTTT.

This clonotype was observed a handful of times. CDR3 in amino acids: CATSPSGRTNEQFF. CDR3 DNA sequence: TGTGCCACCAGCCCTAGCGGGAGGACCAATGAGCAGTTCTTC. The chain recombines TRBV24-1 with TRBJ2-1; 11 bases agree with TRBD2. The CDR3 loop spans 14 amino acids. The trim removed 7 bases at V and 6 bases at J, leaving 4 bases unmatched. Germline V gene data show CDR1 as KGHDR and CDR2 as SFDVKD.

The chain uses TRBV19 and TRBJ1-5; D gene unclear. Germline assignment: CDR1 LNHDA and CDR2 SQIVND (reference sequence). The CDR3 is 16 residues long. Trimming removed 3 bases from V and 4 bases from J, with 16 bases in between. CDR3 region: CASSIIGDLGNQPQHF. Written as DNA, the CDR3 is TGTGCCAGTAGTATTATCGGGGATTTAGGGAATCAGCCCCAGCATTTT. Combining the CDR3 with reference TRBV19 and TRBJ1-5 gives the whole variable domain DGGITQSPKYLFRKEGQNVTLSCEQNLNHDAMYWYRQDPGQGLRLIYYSQIVNDFQKGDIAEGYSVSREKKESFPLTVTSAQKNPTAFYLCASSIIGDLGNQPQHFGDGTRLSIL.

A few counts support this clonotype. The chain joins TRBV20-1 to TRBJ1-5; D might be TRBD1 (6 bases). The V and J ends lost 6 bases and 4 bases respectively, with 13 bases between them. CDR1 is DFQATT and CDR2 is SNEGSKA in the germline V gene (reference sequence). This CDR3 comprises 13 residues. The CDR3 nucleotides read TGCAGTGCAAACAGGGACCTTAATCAGCCCCAGCATTTT. Translation: CSANRDLNQPQHF.

V gene TRBV20-1 combines with J gene TRBJ1-4; 9 bases line up with TRBD1. V gave up 5 bases and J gave up 5 bases; unmatched junction bases: 6. Germline CDR1 DFQATT, CDR2 SNEGSKA (reference sequence). The CDR3 is 14 amino acids. The CDR3 DNA reads TGCAGTGCTCCCAAAGGACAGGGGAATGAAAAACTGTTTTTT. Its protein is CSAPKGQGNEKLFF.

The V and J genes are TRBV19 and TRBJ2-4; the match to TRBD1 covers 8 bases. There are 16 residues in the CDR3. The V segment lost 3 bases and the J segment 0 bases; nucleotides outside the gene matches: 4. Germline values: CDR1 LNHDA, CDR2 SQIVND (reference sequence). The CDR3 DNA follows: TGTGCCAGTAGTATCCAGGGGGCTGGAGCCAAAAACATTCAGTACTTC. It specifies CASSIQGAGAKNIQYF.

This rearrangement joins TRBV19 to TRBJ1-1; no clear D. The CDR3 consists of 13 residues. CDR1 and CDR2 from the germline V gene are LNHDA and SQIVND (reference sequence). Deletions cut 3 bases from V and 6 bases from J, with 11 bases between. CDR3 sequence reads: CASSIAGFAEAFF. CDR3 sequence (DNA): TGTGCCAGTAGTATCGCGGGCTTCGCTGAAGCTTTCTTT.

As concerns this clonotype: A read error may be the cause here, since a much bigger clone is one base away. The gene calls are TRBV20-1 and TRBJ2-3; a weak D match, TRBD1 (7 bases). The CDR3 is made up of 14 amino acids. Looked up from germline, CDR1 is DFQATT and CDR2 is SNEGSKA (reference sequence). V lost 7 bases, J lost 3 bases, and 17 bases lay in between. CDR3: CSVISRGATDTQYF. CDR3 bases: TGCAGTGTAATTAGCAGGGGGGCTACAGATACGCAGTATTTT.

This clonotype was observed a handful of times. This sequence joins TRBV7-2 and TRBJ1-1; D remains unclear. The V gene's germline CDR1 is SGHTA and CDR2 FQGNSA. CDR3 size: 14 residues. Trimming stripped 1 base from V and 1 base from J, with 7 bases between. The CDR3 DNA follows: TGTGCCAGCAGCTTAGTCTCGGGGAACACTGAAGCTTTCTTT. Amino acid sequence: CASSLVSGNTEAFF.

This clonotype was seen only once. This chain joins TRBV6-1 and TRBJ2-4; 9 bases match TRBD1. Trimming took 6 bases from V and 1 from J; bases not matched to a gene: 4. This CDR3 is built from 15 residues. The germline V gene encodes CDR1 MNHNS and CDR2 SASEGT. Written as DNA, the CDR3 is TGTGCCAGCAGAAGGGGGACAGGGGCCAAAAACATTCAGTACTTC. It is translated as CASRRGTGAKNIQYF.

The CDR3 coding sequence is TGTGCCAGCAGCTTAGGGGGGATGAACACTGAAGCTTTCTTT. Amino acids: CASSLGGMNTEAFF. This rearrangement joins TRBV5-4 to TRBJ1-1; tentatively, D is TRBD1 (6 bases). V was shortened by 2 bases and J by 0 bases, with 8 bases between the two germline ends. The CDR3 is made up of 14 amino acids. Germline lookup yields CDR1 SGHNT and CDR2 YYREEE (reference sequence).

The chain has TRBV7-3 and TRBJ2-1, with D possibly being TRBD2 (6 bases). Germline CDR1 SGHTA, CDR2 FQGTGA. V was shortened by 3 bases and J by 3 bases, with 15 bases between the two germline ends. The CDR3 is 16 amino acids. The chain's CDR3 is CASSFSGGADYNEQFF. CDR3 coding DNA: TGTGCCAGCAGCTTTTCAGGCGGGGCGGACTACAATGAGCAGTTCTTC.

V gene TRBV19 combines with J gene TRBJ2-4; D unresolved. V was cut by 3 bases and J by 3 bases, with 3 bases left in between. The CDR3 spans 12 residues. Germline CDR1 LNHDA, CDR2 SQIVND (reference sequence). The DNA for the CDR3 is TGTGCCAGTAGTATGCTCAAAAACATTCAGTACTTC. Translating it yields CASSMLKNIQYF.

This CDR3 is CASSPRTSGGGTDTQYF. CDR3 sequence (DNA): TGTGCCAGCAGCCCCCGGACTAGCGGGGGGGGTACAGATACGCAGTATTTT. The chain joins TRBV11-2 to TRBJ2-3, with 15 bases matching TRBD2. The germline V gene encodes CDR1 SGHAT and CDR2 FQNNGV. Losses at the gene ends were 5 bases for V and 3 bases for J; bases not matched to a gene: 6. This CDR3 region has 17 residues.

Here the CDR3 reads CASRGQNSNQPQHF. The CDR3 coding sequence is TGTGCCAGCAGAGGACAGAATAGCAATCAGCCCCAGCATTTT. This rearrangement joins TRBV12-3 or TRBV12-4 to TRBJ1-5, with D maybe TRBD1 (6 bases). CDR3 length equals 14 residues. V was clipped by 6 bases and J by 0 bases, with 9 bases between them.

This chain links TRBV12-3 or TRBV12-4 with TRBJ1-1; a weak D match, TRBD1 (5 bases). V shed 8 bases and J shed 5 bases, with 12 bases lying between them. The CDR3 loop spans 12 amino acids. CDR3 nucleotide sequence: TGTGCCAGCTCGAGGGGATTAACTGAAGCTTTCTTT. Its protein is CASSRGLTEAFF.

This clonotype was seen more than once but under ten times. The chain couples TRBV27 to TRBJ1-1, with unresolved D. The CDR3 is 17 residues long. V dropped 0 bases and J dropped 1 base, with 15 bases sitting between them. CDR1 is MNHEY, CDR2 SMNVEV, per germline (reference sequence). The CDR3 is CASSLSPLSFSNTEAFF. The CDR3 nucleotides are TGTGCCAGCAGTTTATCGCCATTATCCTTCTCGAACACTGAAGCTTTCTTT.

V and J are TRBV7-9 and TRBJ2-1; D is possibly TRBD1 or TRBD2 (6 bases each). CDR1 is SEHNR and CDR2 is FQNEAQ in the germline V gene (reference sequence). Trimming cost V 8 bases and J 2 bases, with 7 bases left between them. CDR3 length: 12 amino acids. Here the CDR3 DNA reads TGTGCCAGCGGGGGGCCCTACAATGAGCAGTTCTTC. The encoded protein is CASGGPYNEQFF.

This clonotype occurred a few times. This chain uses TRBV6-1 with TRBJ2-3, with 11 bases matching TRBD2. Germline V gene sequence: CDR1 MNHNS, CDR2 SASEGT. The CDR3 sequence is 15 residues long. V lost 7 bases and J lost 6; bases outside the gene matches: 9. CDR3 nucleotides: TGTGCCAGCAAGCAACTAGCGGGGGAGGGGGATACGCAGTATTTT. This sequence encodes CASKQLAGEGDTQYF.

This clonotype was recorded a few times. The V gene is TRBV20-1, the J gene TRBJ1-2; TRBD1 might be the D (6 bases). The CDR3 contains 14 residues. V lost 0 bases, J lost 8 bases, and 16 bases lay in between. Germline V gene sequence: CDR1 DFQATT, CDR2 SNEGSKA (reference sequence). The CDR3 DNA is TGCAGTGCTAGAGATCGAGGAGGGGGTGGAGGCTACACCTTC. Residues: CSARDRGGGGGYTF.

The rearrangement links TRBV20-1 to TRBJ1-1, with 7 bases lining up with TRBD1. The CDR3 is 13 residues long. V lost 6 bases, J lost 7 bases, and 11 bases stayed unmatched. Germline CDR1 is DFQATT and CDR2 is SNEGSKA (reference sequence). The CDR3 bases are TGCAGTGCCAGGGAGGGGACAGTCCTTGAAGCTTTCTTT. Its translation: CSAREGTVLEAFF.

This clonotype occurred a few times. The chain links TRBV11-3 to TRBJ2-6; no firm D call. Germline V CDR1 and CDR2: SGHNT, YENEEA. The CDR3 has 13 residues. V dropped 5 bases and J dropped 1 base, with 3 bases sitting between them. The CDR3 reads CASSPSGANVLTF. CDR3 coding DNA: TGTGCCAGCAGCCCATCTGGGGCCAACGTCCTGACTTTC.

The chain has TRBV7-9 and TRBJ2-3; TRBD1 matches at 8 bases. The CDR3 totals 14 residues. V lost 3 bases and J lost 2; bases outside the gene matches: 1. Germline V gene data show CDR1 as SEHNR and CDR2 as FQNEAQ (reference sequence). The CDR3 DNA reads TGTGCCAGCAGCTTCAGGGGGCCCACAGATACGCAGTATTTT. Its translation: CASSFRGPTDTQYF.

In DNA form, the CDR3 reads TGTGCCAGCAGTTATAAGACACCACGGGACACTGAAGCTTTCTTT. Translating gives CASSYKTPRDTEAFF. The genes are TRBV11-3 and TRBJ1-1; D is unresolved. V lost 6 bases and J 3 bases, leaving 17 bases between the germline ends. CDR3 length: 15 residues. The germline CDR1 and CDR2 sequences are SGHNT and YENEEA.